The present TCR beta chain was sequenced within a study of blood T cell repertoires in COVID-19 (dated by TCRdb to 2019 to 2021). A note on the overall study: Samples covering the acute and convalescent phases of COVID-19 were provided by collaborators in the United States, Italy and Spain. The prospective study material was composed of cDNA or gDNA derived from T cells, B-cell-depleted T cells, or PBMCs. The dataset comprised deeply sampled blood TCRbeta repertoires from subjects exposed to, actively infected with, or recovered from COVID-19. A freely available public database, intended as a resource for researchers studying the immune response to SARS-CoV-2, is where the repertoires were released. Samples were obtained from the ongoing ImmuneRACE study (first 160 participants) and from about 1,300 subjects provided by 6 global collaborators. Nearly every sample came with metadata listing a de-identified subject ID, COVID-19 status, age in years and sex. Where available, HLA class I and class II types were taken from metadata supplied by the sample provider and were not determined by assay-based typing.

This clone came up once. Its antigen is currently not known. Qualities for individual bases were not recorded, and no much larger clone is one base off. Each collaborating institution followed its own protocols to collect whole blood in K2EDTA tubes. For TCRbeta analysis, collaborators shipped samples in one of three forms: frozen whole blood, isolated PBMCs, or DNA extracted from either of those sample types. On the study overall, not on this receptor specifically: The quantity of clinical and demographic metadata differed by source and by participant and was supplied without curation.

TCRbeta CDR3 regions were amplified from genomic DNA using the immunoSEQ Assay, a bias-controlled multiplex PCR. As for the original processing: Within the assay, amplification of reference gene primers was used to estimate how many nucleated cells each sample contained. To quantify the absolute abundance of each unique TCRbeta CDR3 rearrangement, sequence reads were collapsed and filtered. For each sample, productive Simpson clonality was calculated by taking the square root of Simpson's diversity index across productive rearrangements. This is the immuneACCESS table as TCRdb keeps it, with only in-frame sequences that have V and J called. A part of the clones is gone; compared with another copy, unresolved V genes explain less than half, and the rest is unexplained. The DNA was the basis for D and trimming; V, J and clone size are from that table. Recorded for this sample are approximately 89,000 clones; nearly 95% of them occurred a single time. Together, the top ten hold around 4.2% of the sample.

This sequence was found in a human donor with active COVID-19. The donor label of this sample is uncertain. Sequencing was performed on peripheral blood.

The CDR3 corresponds to CASSRLEDGSNYGYTF. The nucleotides read TGTGCCAGCAGCCGACTAGAGGACGGAAGTAACTATGGCTACACCTTC. The V and J genes are TRBV14 and TRBJ1-2, with the D gene not confidently named. The germline V gene gives CDR1 as SGHDN and CDR2 as FVKESK. Including cysteine and phenylalanine, the CDR3 has 16 amino acids. Only the CDR3 portion is preserved as DNA: 48 bases, with reading frame beginning at the first base. V is pared back by 4 bases and J by 1 base, with 16 bases lying between the germline termini.